The clone carrying this T cell receptor (beta chain) is a singleton in its sample. The antigen is undetermined. The second PCR ran about 6 to 11 cycles with a sample-barcoded 5' primer and J-beta primers. TCRdb called the 5' RACE reads again in MiXCR, with one record for every CDR3 protein. The table lists roughly 2 million distinct CDR3 sequences, 49% of them singletons. Trimming shortened V by 5 bases and J by 0 bases, and 14 bases separated the two germline ends. CDR3 length equals 16 residues. The sample is drawn from a study of blood T cells in healthy people across ages. General study results and limits: Comparison with aged donors showed that long-lived donors had more naive CD4+ cells and higher diversity. Expanded clonotype changes were possibly confounded by unknown donor CMV status.

Sample donors were healthy Caucasian individuals that came from Russia, aged 6 to 90. Staff drew around 10 milliliters of peripheral blood from each donor. This chain links TRBV12-3 or TRBV12-4 with TRBJ1-5, with D uncertain. This receptor was identified in a woman aged 40 to 50 in good health. Source material: blood. CDR3 sequence (DNA): TGTGCCAGCAGTCCAAGGACCGGGAATAGCAATCAGCCCCAGCATTTT. Amino acids: CASSPRTGNSNQPQHF.